What follows are 31 T cell receptor beta chains derived from one specimen sequenced in a study of early T cells in non-severe SARS-CoV-2 infection. TCRdb re-analysed the 5' RACE reads in MiXCR, keeping a single row per CDR3 protein. Among fewer than 90,000 distinct CDR3 sequences listed, more than 13% were seen once. What was sequenced was whole blood. All receptors come from an adult who was a healthcare worker with PCR-confirmed SARS-CoV-2 infection or an uninfected control (not recorded which).

This clonotype has just a few counts. The chain combines TRBV5-1 with TRBJ1-1; D is uncertain. The V and J ends lost 4 bases and 2 bases respectively, with 9 bases between them. The CDR3 totals 13 residues. In germline, CDR1 is SGHRS, CDR2 YFSETQ. CDR3 sequence: CASSVDINTEAFF. The CDR3 coding sequence is TGCGCCAGCAGCGTCGACATAAACACTGAAGCTTTCTTT.

This chain connects TRBV29-1 to TRBJ1-1; D is uncertain. The V end was cut by 1 base, the J end by 0 bases, with 6 bases between. The germline V gene encodes CDR1 SQVTM and CDR2 ANQGSEA. The CDR3 has 13 residues. CDR3 sequence (DNA): TGCAGCGTTGAAGGGAACGTGAACACTGAAGCTTTCTTT. Translating gives CSVEGNVNTEAFF.

The chain joins TRBV29-1 to TRBJ1-3; maybe TRBD1 (6 bases). Germline V CDR1 and CDR2: SQVTM, ANQGSEA. Trimming pared 4 bases from V and 0 bases from J, leaving 10 bases between. The CDR3 sequence is 14 residues long. CDR3 residues: CSVGQGLSGNTIYF. In DNA, the CDR3 is TGCAGCGTTGGTCAGGGGCTCTCTGGAAACACCATATATTTT. The full variable domain, with the rest looked up from reference TRBV29-1 and TRBJ1-3, is SAVISQKPSRDICQRGTSLTIQCQVDSQVTMMFWYRQQPGQSLTLIATANQGSEATYESGFVIDKFPISRPNLTFSTLTVSNMSPEDSSIYLCSVGQGLSGNTIYFGEGSWLTVV.

The CDR3 region is CASSLAPTGYTQYF. CDR3 DNA: TGTGCCAGCAGCTTAGCCCCGACGGGTTATACGCAGTATTTT. V is TRBV7-2 and J is TRBJ2-3, with D hard to call. CDR1 is SGHTA, CDR2 FQGNSA, per germline. The CDR3 totals 14 residues. Between the trimmed V and J ends, which lost 0 bases and 7 bases, there was a span of 11 bases.

There are a few counts of this clonotype. The chain has TRBV20-1 and TRBJ1-1, with D possibly matching TRBD1 (5 bases). Trimming cost V 3 bases and J 3 bases, with 8 bases left between them. Germline loops: CDR1 DFQATT, CDR2 SNEGSKA (reference sequence). The CDR3 extends over 12 amino acids. This CDR3 is CSASPRDTEAFF. The CDR3 DNA follows: TGCAGTGCTAGCCCCAGGGACACTGAAGCTTTCTTT.

This clonotype was seen a few times. This rearrangement joins TRBV2 to TRBJ2-6; D ambiguous. The CDR3 is 15 residues long. Germline V lookup: CDR1 SNHLY, CDR2 FYNNEI. V gave up 4 bases and J gave up 1 base, with 8 bases separating them. CDR3 sequence: CASSVMGSGANVLTF. Written as DNA, the CDR3 is TGTGCCAGCAGTGTAATGGGGTCTGGGGCCAACGTCCTGACTTTC.

This clonotype was seen many times. The V and J genes are TRBV3-1 and TRBJ2-7; maybe TRBD1 (6 bases). This CDR3 region has 14 residues. CDR1 and CDR2 from the germline V gene are LGHDT and YNNKEL (reference sequence). V was pared by 1 base and J by 3 bases, with 10 bases between. The CDR3 here is CASSQGTAFYEQYF. The CDR3 DNA reads as TGTGCCAGCAGCCAAGGGACAGCTTTCTACGAGCAGTACTTC.

This clonotype was counted many times. The genes are TRBV3-1 and TRBJ2-4; 10 nucleotides align to TRBD1. The length of the CDR3 is 13 residues. Germline trimming cut 5 bases from V and 9 bases from J; bases unmatched to any gene: 4. The germline CDR1 and CDR2 sequences are LGHDT and YNNKEL (reference sequence). This chain's CDR3 is CASSDGQGGIQYF. In DNA form, the CDR3 reads TGTGCCAGCAGCGACGGACAGGGGGGCATTCAGTACTTC.

This chain joins TRBV19 and TRBJ2-3; the D call may be TRBD1 or TRBD2 (6 bases each). The CDR3 has 13 residues. Germline V gene data show CDR1 as LNHDA and CDR2 as SQIVND (reference sequence). Trimming shortened V by 7 bases and J by 2 bases, and 10 bases separated the two germline ends. The CDR3 DNA reads as TGTGCCAGTACGGGGGCCCTCACAGATACGCAGTATTTT. Its translation: CASTGALTDTQYF.

The chain couples TRBV6-5 to TRBJ2-7, with TRBD1 matching over 8 bases. The CDR3 runs to 13 residues. Germline lookup yields CDR1 MNHEY and CDR2 SVGAGI. The J segment lost 2 bases and the V segment lost 7 bases, leaving 4 bases of the junction unmatched. The CDR3 reads CASKGQATYEQYF. DNA of the CDR3: TGTGCCAGCAAGGGACAGGCTACCTACGAGCAGTACTTC.

Here the CDR3 DNA reads TGCAGTGCTAGAGGAGGCCGGGATAATTCACCCCTCCACTTT. It is translated as CSARGGRDNSPLHF. The chain is built from TRBV20-1 and TRBJ1-6; D remains ambiguous. Trimming pared 1 base from V and 5 bases from J, leaving 9 bases between. Germline V CDR1 and CDR2: DFQATT, SNEGSKA (reference sequence). The CDR3 totals 14 residues.

V is TRBV9 and J is TRBJ2-5; unclear D gene. This CDR3 is 13 amino acids long. V lost 0 bases, J lost 7 bases, and 10 bases lay in between. Germline CDR1 reads SGDLS; CDR2 reads YYNGEE. CDR3 loop: CASSVALEVTQYF. For the CDR3, the DNA is TGTGCCAGCAGCGTAGCCCTCGAGGTGACCCAGTACTTC. Complete variable domain (other parts from reference TRBV9 and TRBJ2-5): DSGVTQTPKHLITATGQRVTLRCSPRSGDLSVYWYQQSLDQGLQFLIQYYNGEERAKGNILERFSAQQFPDLHSELNLSSLELGDSALYFCASSVALEVTQYFGPGTRLLVL.

The table lists this clonotype with many counts. Here the CDR3 DNA reads TGTGCCAGCAGCTTAGCTCCGGGGGATGGCATTCAGTACTTC. Residues: CASSLAPGDGIQYF. The rearrangement links TRBV7-2 to TRBJ2-4, with D perhaps matching TRBD2 (6 bases). V dropped 0 bases and J dropped 9 bases, with 12 bases sitting between them. This CDR3 is built from 14 residues. Germline V lookup: CDR1 SGHTA, CDR2 FQGNSA.

The genes are TRBV2 and TRBJ1-3; weak D call: TRBD1 (6 bases). The CDR3 has 16 residues. Trimming stripped 4 bases from V and 2 bases from J, with 15 bases between. The V gene's germline CDR1 is SNHLY and CDR2 FYNNEI. CDR3 nucleotide sequence: TGTGCCAGCAGTGCGCTCAGGGGCATCGCTGGAAACACCATATATTTT. It is translated as CASSALRGIAGNTIYF. The entire variable domain, with the rest obtained from reference TRBV2 and TRBJ1-3, is as follows: EPEVTQTPSHQVTQMGQEVILRCVPISNHLYFYWYRQILGQKVEFLVSFYNNEISEKSEIFDDQFSVERPDGSNFTLKIRSTKLEDSAMYFCASSALRGIAGNTIYFGEGSWLTVV.

The rearrangement joins TRBV19 to TRBJ2-7, with D possibly being TRBD1 (6 bases). Germline CDR1 reads LNHDA; CDR2 reads SQIVND (reference sequence). V was clipped by 4 bases and J by 2 bases, with 9 bases between them. This CDR3 comprises 13 residues. The CDR3 protein is CASSTRDTYEQYF. In nucleotides, the CDR3 is TGTGCCAGTAGTACCCGGGACACCTACGAGCAGTACTTC.

The rearrangement uses TRBV20-1 and TRBJ2-7, with a possible D match to TRBD1 (5 bases). The V end lost 3 bases, the J end lost 5 bases, and 17 bases lay between the germline ends. This CDR3 is built from 14 residues. CDR1 is DFQATT, CDR2 SNEGSKA, per germline (reference sequence). The CDR3 DNA follows: TGCAGTGCTAGTGGGTTCGGCAGGGAAGACGAGCAGTACTTC. It specifies CSASGFGREDEQYF.

This clonotype was found a few times. This sequence joins TRBV7-6 and TRBJ2-3; 8 bases match TRBD2. V shed 8 bases, J shed 0 bases, and the junction held 4 bases outside the gene matches. Germline V gives CDR1 SGHVS, CDR2 FNYEAQ. The CDR3 is 14 residues long. As DNA, the CDR3 is TGTGCCAGCCGGGGGGGTACTAGCACAGATACGCAGTATTTT. The encoded protein is CASRGGTSTDTQYF.

The chain has TRBV12-3 or TRBV12-4 and TRBJ2-1, with 7 bases lining up with TRBD1. The CDR3 sequence is 11 residues long. Trimming removed 6 bases from V and 14 bases from J; junction bases left unmatched: 7. In nucleotides, the CDR3 is TGTGCCAGCAGGGGAAAGGGGGCGGAGTTCTTC. It translates to CASRGKGAEFF.

This clonotype was detected many times. This chain connects TRBV19 to TRBJ1-5, with a tentative D call TRBD1 (6 bases). Between the trimmed V and J ends, which lost 4 bases and 1 base, there was a span of 8 bases. Per germline, CDR1 LNHDA and CDR2 SQIVND (reference sequence). This CDR3 is 14 amino acids long. CDR3 DNA sequence: TGTGCCAGTAGTAACAGGGCAAGCAATCAGCCCCAGCATTTT. Translation gives CASSNRASNQPQHF.

The rearrangement uses TRBV7-9 and TRBJ1-1; perhaps TRBD1 as D (6 bases). The germline V and J ends were trimmed by 2 bases and 1 base, with 8 bases remaining between them. The CDR3 contains 14 residues. Germline V gene sequence: CDR1 SEHNR, CDR2 FQNEAQ (reference sequence). CDR3 amino acids: CASSLQGRNTEAFF. In DNA, the CDR3 is TGTGCCAGCAGCTTACAGGGGAGGAACACTGAAGCTTTCTTT.

This clonotype was detected a few times. The rearrangement joins TRBV24-1 to TRBJ2-1; TRBD1 is a possible D gene (6 bases). V was shortened by 8 bases and J by 4 bases, with 17 bases between the two germline ends. The CDR3 is 15 residues long. Germline CDR1 KGHDR, CDR2 SFDVKD. CDR3 sequence (DNA): TGTGCCACCACCCGCCCCCTGGACAGTTACAATGAGCAGTTCTTC. Protein: CATTRPLDSYNEQFF.

This clonotype has ten or more counts. This sequence joins TRBV7-9 and TRBJ1-4; D call uncertain. This CDR3 region has 14 residues. Looked up from germline, CDR1 is SEHNR and CDR2 is FQNEAQ (reference sequence). V shed 10 bases and J shed 3 bases, with 15 bases lying between them. The CDR3 spells CATKDGSSNEKLFF. The CDR3 nucleotides are TGTGCCACCAAAGATGGTAGTTCTAATGAAAAACTGTTTTTT.

V is TRBV29-1 and J is TRBJ1-1, with D tentatively TRBD1 (6 bases). Germline V gene sequence: CDR1 SQVTM, CDR2 ANQGSEA. V lost 4 bases, J lost 4 bases, and 19 bases lay in between. This CDR3 is built from 15 residues. CDR3 in DNA: TGCAGCGTTGGAGGCGGGGGGACAATCTTCACTGAAGCTTTCTTT. Translating gives CSVGGGGTIFTEAFF.

This clonotype was picked up a small number of times. Without the conserved terminal phenylalanine or tryptophan, this CDR3 likely stems from a read error. The genes are TRBV7-9 and TRBJ2-1; TRBD2 aligns across 7 bases. CDR1 SEHNR and CDR2 FQNEAQ come from the germline V gene (reference sequence). This CDR3 is 12 amino acids long. Unmatched junction bases numbered 3, after V lost 5 bases and J lost 8 bases. CDR3 sequence reads: CASSQAGDEQFL. CDR3 nucleotide sequence: TGTGCCAGCAGCCAGGCGGGAGATGAGCAGTTCTTG.

In this sample, this clonotype turned up many times. V gene TRBV29-1 combines with J gene TRBJ1-1; TRBD1 might be the D (5 bases). The CDR3 loop spans 12 amino acids. Germline V lookup: CDR1 SQVTM, CDR2 ANQGSEA. V was shortened by 6 bases and J by 0 bases, with 8 bases between the two germline ends. CDR3: CSVGGVNTEAFF. CDR3 coding DNA: TGCAGCGTGGGGGGGGTGAACACTGAAGCTTTCTTT.

CDR3 amino acids: CASSPQGTGEEKLFF. CDR3 DNA: TGCGCCAGCAGCCCTCAAGGGACAGGGGAAGAAAAACTGTTTTTT. The chain has TRBV4-1 and TRBJ1-4; 10 bases are a match to TRBD1. The CDR3 covers 15 residues. CDR1 MGHRA and CDR2 YSYEKL come from the germline V gene. With 4 bases clipped from V and 8 bases from J, the junction kept 7 bases outside the gene matches.

Ten or more counts support this clonotype. This rearrangement joins TRBV3-1 to TRBJ1-5; D not certain. Germline CDR1 is LGHDT and CDR2 is YNNKEL (reference sequence). The CDR3 spans 13 residues. The V and J ends lost 2 bases and 11 bases respectively, with 13 bases between them. The CDR3 here is CASSQSRYEAQHF. As DNA, the CDR3 is TGTGCCAGCAGCCAATCCCGATATGAGGCCCAGCATTTT.

This sequence joins TRBV5-1 and TRBJ1-2; TRBD1 matches at 7 bases. CDR3 size: 14 residues. Germline loops: CDR1 SGHRS, CDR2 YFSETQ. Trimming removed 3 bases from V and 3 bases from J; junction bases left unmatched: 5. This CDR3 reads CASSSSRGDYGYTF. For the CDR3, the DNA is TGCGCCAGCAGCTCCTCCAGGGGGGACTATGGCTACACCTTC.

This clonotype was seen many times. The chain couples TRBV20-1 to TRBJ2-7, with D perhaps matching TRBD2 (6 bases). This CDR3 is 15 amino acids long. Germline V gives CDR1 DFQATT, CDR2 SNEGSKA (reference sequence). V lost 6 bases and J lost 4, with 22 bases in between. The CDR3 spells CSALGGLGRRYEQYF. DNA for the CDR3: TGCAGTGCCCTCGGGGGATTGGGGCGGAGATACGAGCAGTACTTC.

The chain employs TRBV19 and TRBJ1-4; the D gene is possibly TRBD1 (5 bases). The CDR3 has 13 residues. The germline V gene has CDR1 LNHDA and CDR2 SQIVND (reference sequence). The V end lost 7 bases, the J end lost 5 bases, and 11 bases lay between the germline ends. As DNA, the CDR3 is TGTGCCAGTAAGGGGACGAGGAATGAAAAACTGTTTTTT. Its protein is CASKGTRNEKLFF.

The chain employs TRBV6-1 and TRBJ2-5; perhaps D is TRBD1 or TRBD2 (6 bases each). Per germline, CDR1 MNHNS and CDR2 SASEGT. V was cut by 11 bases and J by 5 bases, with 18 bases left in between. The CDR3 contains 13 residues. The CDR3 DNA reads TGTGCCTACCAGTCATCGGGGGCCGAGACCCAGTACTTC. Amino acid sequence: CAYQSSGAETQYF.